The following is a T cell receptor (beta chain) sequence with its context. Germline assignment: CDR1 SQVTM and CDR2 ANQGSEA. The germline V and J ends were trimmed by 4 bases and 2 bases, with 9 bases remaining between them. The CDR3 has 12 amino acids. This record comes from a study of beta chain features in type 1 diabetes. Reverse transcription of all isolated RNA meant that expressed TCRB transcripts were sequenced. The data were produced by immunoSEQ multiplex PCR, yet TCRdb's version contains in-frame clones alone and is incomplete. In the table there are roughly 170,000 clones, less than 15% of which are singletons.

V is TRBV29-1 and J is TRBJ2-7; D unresolved. Sequences were obtained from central memory CD4+ T cells from blood. This clonotype was sampled from a woman aged 18-29 years in good health. The DNA of the CDR3 is TGCAGCGTTGGATACGACACCTACGAGCAGTACTTC. It codes for CSVGYDTYEQYF.